This T cell receptor (beta chain) was recovered during a study of control samples from healthy donors and cancer patients. Assay: immunoSEQ multiplex PCR; the TCRdb copy retains only in-frame clones and omits some. The data show some 140,000 clones, around 96% seen once. This CDR3 has 13 residues. The V end was cut by 6 bases, the J end by 6 bases, with 14 bases between. This chain links TRBV12-3 or TRBV12-4 with TRBJ1-1; the D gene is possibly TRBD1 (6 bases). The origin of this receptor is a man aged 35 to 55 in good health. The sample was blood. DNA of the CDR3: TGTGCCAGCAGGCCAATTTCAGGGGCTGAAGCTTTCTTT. Its translation is CASRPISGAEAFF.